A few counts support the clone carrying this TCR beta chain. What it binds is not known. The sample comes from a study of T cells after yellow fever vaccination. Making TCR cDNA involved 5'RACE template switching, which added UMIs and a universal primer site. TCRdb re-called the 5' RACE reads with MiXCR, one entry per CDR3 protein. The repertoire holds some 240,000 distinct CDR3 sequences, with approximately 3% as singletons. This CDR3 comprises 14 residues. CDR1 and CDR2 from the germline V gene are MGHRA and YSYEKL. With V trimmed by 2 bases and J by 6 bases, 7 bases remained unmatched. Overall study results and limits: Most primary-vaccination clones reappeared after the booster (about 97% CD4, roughly 90% CD8). Faster peaking, at day 5 versus 15, marked a secondary response that was weaker.

The starting material was CD4+ T cells sorted from PBMCs, obtained 10 days after the yellow fever booster vaccination. The V call is TRBV4-1, the J call TRBJ2-7; TRBD1 agrees at 7 bases. The source of this sequence is a man younger than 35 who received the YFV17D yellow fever vaccine. The CDR3 here is CASSQQRGQFEQYF. Written as DNA, the CDR3 is TGCGCCAGCAGCCAACAAAGGGGGCAATTCGAGCAGTACTTC.